This TCR beta chain originates from a study of blood T cell repertoires in COVID-19 (dated by TCRdb to 2020 to 2021). About the full investigation: Samples from collaborators originated in the United States, Italy and Spain and spanned both the acute and convalescent phases of COVID-19. The material from the prospective study consisted of cDNA or gDNA derived from T cells, B-cell-depleted T cells, or PBMCs. The dataset comprised deeply sampled blood TCRbeta repertoires from subjects exposed to, actively infected with, or recovered from COVID-19. The repertoires were made available in a free public database intended to serve as a resource for research on the immune response to SARS-CoV-2. The samples were drawn from the first 160 participants of the ongoing ImmuneRACE study and from about 1,200 subjects provided by 6 global collaborators. Nearly every sample came with metadata listing a de-identified subject ID, COVID-19 status, age in years and sex. Where available, HLA class I and class II types were obtained from metadata supplied by the sample provider rather than from assay-based typing. Broader findings and caveats from the paper: How much clinical and demographic metadata was included differed by source and by participant, and the metadata was provided uncurated.

Via the germline V gene (reference sequence), CDR1 is LNHDA and CDR2 SQIVND. The CDR3 has 15 amino acids, counting the end cysteine and phenylalanine. Just CDR3 DNA is preserved here, 45 bases in frame from base 1. Trimming leaves V shorter by 4 bases and J shorter by 4 bases, with the junction holding 5 bases beyond the gene matches. TCRbeta CDR3 regions were amplified from genomic DNA using the immunoSEQ Assay, a bias-controlled multiplex PCR. The published analysis was carried out like this. Nucleated cell counts per sample were estimated from amplification of reference gene primers within the assay. Sequence reads were collapsed and filtered to measure the absolute abundance of every unique TCRbeta CDR3 rearrangement. For each sample, productive Simpson clonality was calculated as the square root of Simpson's diversity index across productive rearrangements. The clones in this table, taken by TCRdb from immuneACCESS, are in-frame only. Not every clone is retained; where verified, under half of the shortfall comes from an unresolved V gene, and the cause of the rest is unknown. V and J calls and clone size are those listed in that table; D and trimming were worked out from the DNA. The sample table shows some 250,000 clones, and 81% are seen once. The ten most abundant clones make up 2.5% to 3.5% of the sample.

Each collaborating institution followed its own protocols to collect whole blood in K2EDTA tubes. For TCRbeta analysis, collaborators shipped samples as frozen whole blood, isolated PBMCs, or DNA extracted from either of those sample types. Note on this clone: The specificity of this receptor is unknown. Base-call qualities are not available, and no considerably larger clone is one nucleotide away.

This sequence uses TRBV19 and TRBJ2-3; 10 bases in between match TRBD2. The source material was peripheral blood. The sequence was collected from a woman aged 60-75 years with active or convalescent COVID-19. The CDR3 region reads CASSTLAGVADTQYF. The nucleotide sequence reads as follows: TGTGCCAGTAGTACCCTAGCGGGGGTCGCAGATACGCAGTATTTT.